A single TCR beta chain is shown here with its context. In the authors' workflow: It was from reference gene primer amplification that nucleated cell counts were estimated. Method: immunoSEQ multiplex PCR; TCRdb's copy keeps in-frame clones and lacks some. V and J calls plus clone size are reproduced from that table; the DNA served to infer D and trimming. The table lists about 250,000 clones, around 89% of them singletons. The sample originates from a study of blood T cell repertoires in COVID-19. Study at large: The United States, Italy and Spain were the sources of the acute and convalescent COVID-19 samples. From T cells, B-cell-depleted T cells, or PBMCs came the material, which was cDNA or gDNA.

The length of the CDR3 is 13 residues. V was cut by 0 bases and J by 7 bases, with 8 bases left in between. The V gene's germline CDR1 is SGDLS and CDR2 YYNGEE. It was during active infection that Seattle patients were enrolled and then longitudinally followed. Source material: peripheral blood. The clonotype was recovered from a woman between 25 and 40 years old with COVID-19, enrolled during active disease. The chain combines TRBV9 with TRBJ2-1; D is unresolved. The CDR3 coding sequence is TGTGCCAGCAGCGTAGGGTCAACAAATGAGCAGTTCTTC. Encoded protein: CASSVGSTNEQFF. Full variable domain (remainder filled in from reference TRBV9 and TRBJ2-1): DSGVTQTPKHLITATGQRVTLRCSPRSGDLSVYWYQQSLDQGLQFLIQYYNGEERAKGNILERFSAQQFPDLHSELNLSSLELGDSALYFCASSVGSTNEQFFGPGTRLTVL.